This record looks at one T cell receptor beta chain sequence and its context. Antigen: not known. Germline assignment: CDR1 LGHNA and CDR2 YNFKEQ. With 4 bases clipped from V and 8 bases from J, the junction kept 6 bases outside the gene matches. The CDR3 is 15 amino acids. The entry originates in a study of T cell responses to AZD1222 COVID-19 vaccine. TCRdb's copy holds only in-frame clones and misses some; the assay was immunoSEQ multiplex PCR. The sample has about 130,000 clones, over 75% seen once. Study results and caveats: Reportedly, close to half of spike-specific TCRs are directed against unmutated variant regions. Recipients of two AZD1222 doses showed rising Spike-specific TCR breadth and depth. Regions 160-218 and 743-854 dominated among vaccine-associated CD4 TCRs spanning spike. Donors, mostly white British, included more females; clonal diversity was possibly underestimated.

The specimen comprised peripheral blood, sampled on day 0 of AZD1222 vaccination. The V and J genes are TRBV4-2 and TRBJ2-1, with 12 positions matching TRBD2. This TCR was sampled from an adult in good health. As DNA, the CDR3 is TGTGCCAGCAGCCTCCCAGGACTAGCGGGGTATGAGCAGTTCTTC. As protein: CASSLPGLAGYEQFF.